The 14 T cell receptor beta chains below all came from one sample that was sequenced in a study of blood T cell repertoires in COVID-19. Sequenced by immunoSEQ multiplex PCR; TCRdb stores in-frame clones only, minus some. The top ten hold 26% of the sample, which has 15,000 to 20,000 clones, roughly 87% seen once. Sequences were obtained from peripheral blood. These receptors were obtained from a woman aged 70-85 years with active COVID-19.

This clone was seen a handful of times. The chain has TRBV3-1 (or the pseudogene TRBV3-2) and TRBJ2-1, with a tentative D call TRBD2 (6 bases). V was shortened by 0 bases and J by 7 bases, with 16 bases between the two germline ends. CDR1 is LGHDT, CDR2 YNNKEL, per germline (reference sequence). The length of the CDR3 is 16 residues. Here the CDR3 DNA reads TGTGCCAGCAGCCAAGAGAGGGCCGGGAGAGGGAATGAGCAGTTCTTC. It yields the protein CASSQERAGRGNEQFF.

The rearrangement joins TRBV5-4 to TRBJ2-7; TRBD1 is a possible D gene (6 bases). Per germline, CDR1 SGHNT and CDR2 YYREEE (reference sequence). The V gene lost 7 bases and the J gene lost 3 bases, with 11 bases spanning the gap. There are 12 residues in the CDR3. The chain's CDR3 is CASARDNYEQYF. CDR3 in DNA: TGTGCCAGCGCCCGGGACAACTACGAGCAGTACTTC.

CDR3 in amino acids: CASSPKATGGRQQNTEAFF. In nucleotides, the CDR3 is TGTGCCAGCTCACCGAAGGCGACAGGGGGCCGACAACAGAACACTGAAGCTTTCTTT. The rearrangement links TRBV18 to TRBJ1-1, with 10 bases aligning to TRBD1. This CDR3 is 19 amino acids long. Trimming cost V 3 bases and J 1 base; bases outside gene matches: 14. Germline V lookup: CDR1 KGHSH, CDR2 LQKENI. Variable domain in full (rest from reference TRBV18 and TRBJ1-1): NAGVMQNPRHLVRRRGQEARLRCSPMKGHSHVYWYRQLPEEGLKFMVYLQKENIIDESGMPKERFSAEFPKEGPSILRIQQVVRGDSAAYFCASSPKATGGRQQNTEAFFGQGTRLTVV.

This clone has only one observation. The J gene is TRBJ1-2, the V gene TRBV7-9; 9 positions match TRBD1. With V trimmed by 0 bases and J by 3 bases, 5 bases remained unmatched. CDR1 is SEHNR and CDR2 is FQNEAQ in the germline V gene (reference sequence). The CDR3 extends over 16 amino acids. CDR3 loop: CASSLAGGQGDYGYTF. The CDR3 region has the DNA TGTGCCAGCAGCTTAGCGGGGGGACAGGGAGACTATGGCTACACCTTC.

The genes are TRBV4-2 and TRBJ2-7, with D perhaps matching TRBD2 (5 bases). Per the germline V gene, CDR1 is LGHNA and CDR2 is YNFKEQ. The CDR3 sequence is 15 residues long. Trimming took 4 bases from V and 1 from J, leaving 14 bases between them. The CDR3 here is CASSLHLGGSYEQYF. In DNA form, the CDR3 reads TGTGCCAGCAGCCTCCATTTAGGCGGGTCCTACGAGCAGTACTTC.

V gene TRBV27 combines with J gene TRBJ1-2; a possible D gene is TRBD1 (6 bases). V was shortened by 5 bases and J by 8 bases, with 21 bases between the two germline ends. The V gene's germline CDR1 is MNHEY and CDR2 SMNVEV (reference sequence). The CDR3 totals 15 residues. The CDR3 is CASSIRRTAGWGYTF. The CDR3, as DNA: TGTGCCAGCAGTATCAGGCGGACAGCCGGTTGGGGCTACACCTTC.

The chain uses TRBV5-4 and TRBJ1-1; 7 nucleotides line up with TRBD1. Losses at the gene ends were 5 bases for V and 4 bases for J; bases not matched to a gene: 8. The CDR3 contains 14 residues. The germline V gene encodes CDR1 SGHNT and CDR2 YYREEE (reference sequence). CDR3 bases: TGTGCCAGCAGAGCCGACAGGGCCTCCACTGAAGCTTTCTTT. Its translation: CASRADRASTEAFF.

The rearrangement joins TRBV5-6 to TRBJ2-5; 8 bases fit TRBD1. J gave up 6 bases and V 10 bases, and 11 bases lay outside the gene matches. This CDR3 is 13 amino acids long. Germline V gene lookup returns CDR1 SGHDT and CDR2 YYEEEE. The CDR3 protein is CAGRRQGAKTQYF. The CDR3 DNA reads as TGTGCCGGTCGACGCCAGGGGGCTAAGACCCAGTACTTC.

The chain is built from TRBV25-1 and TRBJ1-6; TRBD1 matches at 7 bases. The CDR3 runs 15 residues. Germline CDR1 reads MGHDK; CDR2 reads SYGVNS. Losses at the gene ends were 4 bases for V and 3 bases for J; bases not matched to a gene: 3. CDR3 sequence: CASSGGQNYNSPLHF. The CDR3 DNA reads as TGTGCCAGCAGTGGGGGACAGAACTATAATTCACCCCTCCACTTT. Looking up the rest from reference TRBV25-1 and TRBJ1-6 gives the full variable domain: EADIYQTPRYLVIGTGKKITLECSQTMGHDKMYWYQQDPGMELHLIHYSYGVNSTEKGDLSSESTVSRIRTEHFPLTLESARPSHTSQYLCASSGGQNYNSPLHFGNGTRLTVT.

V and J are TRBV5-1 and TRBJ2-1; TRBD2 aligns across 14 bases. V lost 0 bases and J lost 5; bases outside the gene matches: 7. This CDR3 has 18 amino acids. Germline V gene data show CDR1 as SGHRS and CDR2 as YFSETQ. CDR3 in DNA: TGCGCCAGCAGCTTGGTGGGGGGACTAGCGGGAGTGAACAATGAGCAGTTCTTC. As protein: CASSLVGGLAGVNNEQFF. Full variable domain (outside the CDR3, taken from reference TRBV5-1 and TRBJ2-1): KAGVTQTPRYLIKTRGQQVTLSCSPISGHRSVSWYQQTPGQGLQFLFEYFSETQRNKGNFPGRFSGRQFSNSRSEMNVSTLELGDSALYLCASSLVGGLAGVNNEQFFGPGTRLTVL.

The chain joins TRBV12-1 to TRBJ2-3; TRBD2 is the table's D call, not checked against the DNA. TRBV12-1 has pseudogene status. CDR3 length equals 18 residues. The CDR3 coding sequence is TGTGCCAGCACCTTCGGGACTAGCGGGGGTTCGAGCACAGATACGCAGTATTTT. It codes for CASTFGTSGGSSTDTQYF.

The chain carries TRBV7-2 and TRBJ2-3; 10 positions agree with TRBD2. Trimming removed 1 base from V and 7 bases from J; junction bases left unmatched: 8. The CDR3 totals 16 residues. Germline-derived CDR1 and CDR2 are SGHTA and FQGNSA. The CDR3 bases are TGTGCCAGCAGCTTAGGTCCGTCTAGCGGGAGCCATACGCAGTATTTT. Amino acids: CASSLGPSSGSHTQYF. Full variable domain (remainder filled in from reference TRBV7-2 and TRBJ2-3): GAGVSQSPSNKVTEKGKDVELRCDPISGHTALYWYRQSLGQGLEFLIYFQGNSAPDKSGLPSDRFSAERTGGSVSTLTIQRTQQEDSAVYLCASSLGPSSGSHTQYFGPGTRLTVL.

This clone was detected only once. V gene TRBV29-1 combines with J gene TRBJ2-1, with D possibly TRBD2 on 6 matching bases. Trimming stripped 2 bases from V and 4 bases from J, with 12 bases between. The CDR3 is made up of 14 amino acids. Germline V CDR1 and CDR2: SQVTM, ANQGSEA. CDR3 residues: CSVELAAVYNEQFF. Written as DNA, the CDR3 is TGCAGCGTTGAATTAGCGGCCGTATACAATGAGCAGTTCTTC.

DNA for the CDR3: TGTGCCAGCAGCCTGCCCCCAAGGTATCGGAAGAGGGGGACGGGTAACACCGGGGAGCTGTTTTTT. Translation gives CASSLPPRYRKRGTGNTGELFF. V gene TRBV21-1 combines with J gene TRBJ2-2; whether TRBD1, the table's D call, matches the DNA was not checked. TRBV21-1 is marked as a pseudogene. CDR3 length: 22 amino acids.